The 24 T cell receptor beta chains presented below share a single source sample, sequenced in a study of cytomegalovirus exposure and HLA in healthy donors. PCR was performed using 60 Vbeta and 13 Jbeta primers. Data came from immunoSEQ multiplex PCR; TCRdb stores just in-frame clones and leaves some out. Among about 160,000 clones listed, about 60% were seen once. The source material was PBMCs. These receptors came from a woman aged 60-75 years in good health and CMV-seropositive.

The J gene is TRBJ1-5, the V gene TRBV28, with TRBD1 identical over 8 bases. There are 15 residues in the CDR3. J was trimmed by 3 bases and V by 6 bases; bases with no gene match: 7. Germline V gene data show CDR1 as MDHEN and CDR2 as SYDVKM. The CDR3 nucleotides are TGTGCCAGCAGGGGGGGACAGGAGTTCAATCAGCCCCAGCATTTT. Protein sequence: CASRGGQEFNQPQHF.

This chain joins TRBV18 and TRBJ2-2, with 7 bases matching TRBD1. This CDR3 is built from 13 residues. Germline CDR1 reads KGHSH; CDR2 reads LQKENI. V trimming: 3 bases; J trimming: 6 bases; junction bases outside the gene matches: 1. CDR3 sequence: CASSPGTAGELFF. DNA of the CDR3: TGTGCCAGCTCACCGGGGACAGCCGGGGAGCTGTTTTTT.

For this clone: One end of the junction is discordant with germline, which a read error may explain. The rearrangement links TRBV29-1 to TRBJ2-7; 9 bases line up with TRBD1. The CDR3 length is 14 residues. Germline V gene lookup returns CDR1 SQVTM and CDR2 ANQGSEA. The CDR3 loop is CGVLLQGAIDEQYF. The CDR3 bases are TGCGGCGTTTTATTACAGGGGGCGATCGACGAGCAGTACTTC.

The CDR3 protein is CSVVMRASGRSDTQYF. The CDR3 nucleotides read TGCAGCGTTGTCATGAGGGCTAGCGGGAGGTCAGATACGCAGTATTTT. The chain employs TRBV29-1 and TRBJ2-3, with TRBD2 identical over 11 bases. The CDR3 has 16 residues. Germline V lookup: CDR1 SQVTM, CDR2 ANQGSEA. Germline trimming cut 4 bases from V and 4 bases from J; bases unmatched to any gene: 10.

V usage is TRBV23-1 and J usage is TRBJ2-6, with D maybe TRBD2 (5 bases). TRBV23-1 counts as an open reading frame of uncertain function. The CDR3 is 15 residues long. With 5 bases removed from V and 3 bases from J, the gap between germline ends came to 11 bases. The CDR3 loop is CASSLTGSGANVLTF. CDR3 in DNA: TGCGCCAGCAGTTTGACGGGGAGTGGGGCCAACGTCCTGACTTTC.

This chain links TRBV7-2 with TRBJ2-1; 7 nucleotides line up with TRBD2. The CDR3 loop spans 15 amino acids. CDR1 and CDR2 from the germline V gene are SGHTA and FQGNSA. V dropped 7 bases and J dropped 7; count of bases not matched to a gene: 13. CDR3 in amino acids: CASTARTSSANEQFF. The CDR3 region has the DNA TGTGCCAGCACCGCACGGACTAGTTCTGCTAATGAGCAGTTCTTC.

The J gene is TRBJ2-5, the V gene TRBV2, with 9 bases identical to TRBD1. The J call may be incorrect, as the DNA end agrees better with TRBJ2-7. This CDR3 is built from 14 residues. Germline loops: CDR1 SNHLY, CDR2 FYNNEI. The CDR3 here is CASSESGQGYEQYF. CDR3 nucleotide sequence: TGTGCCAGCAGTGAATCGGGACAGGGCTACGAGCAGTACTTC.

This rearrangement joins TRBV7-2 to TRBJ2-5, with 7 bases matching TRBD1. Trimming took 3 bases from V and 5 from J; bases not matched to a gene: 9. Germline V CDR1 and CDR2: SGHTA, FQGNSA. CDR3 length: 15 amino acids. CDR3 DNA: TGTGCCAGCAGCTTCCAAGGGGGCGAGGGGGAGACCCAGTACTTC. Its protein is CASSFQGGEGETQYF.

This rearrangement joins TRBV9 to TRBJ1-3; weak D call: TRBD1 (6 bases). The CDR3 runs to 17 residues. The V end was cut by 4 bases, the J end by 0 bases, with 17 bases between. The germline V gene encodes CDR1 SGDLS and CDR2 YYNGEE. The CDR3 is CASSSDGGLYSGNTIYF. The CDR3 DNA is TGTGCCAGCAGCTCAGACGGGGGGCTATACTCTGGAAACACCATATATTTT.

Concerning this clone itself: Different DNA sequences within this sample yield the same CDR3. Here the CDR3 reads CASSLFRGNYEQYF. In DNA, the CDR3 is TGTGCCAGCAGCTTATTTCGGGGGAACTACGAGCAGTACTTC. V gene TRBV5-8 combines with J gene TRBJ2-7; tentative D call: TRBD2 (6 bases). Trimming left V 2 bases short and J 3 bases short, with 12 bases between. This CDR3 is built from 14 residues. Germline CDR1 is SGHTS and CDR2 is YDEGEE.

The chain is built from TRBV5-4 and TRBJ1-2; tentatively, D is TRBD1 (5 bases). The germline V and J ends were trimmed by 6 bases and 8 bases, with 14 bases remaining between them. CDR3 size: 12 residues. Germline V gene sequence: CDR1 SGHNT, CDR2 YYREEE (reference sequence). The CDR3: CASTPGREGYTF. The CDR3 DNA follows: TGTGCCAGCACCCCGGGCAGGGAAGGCTACACCTTC.

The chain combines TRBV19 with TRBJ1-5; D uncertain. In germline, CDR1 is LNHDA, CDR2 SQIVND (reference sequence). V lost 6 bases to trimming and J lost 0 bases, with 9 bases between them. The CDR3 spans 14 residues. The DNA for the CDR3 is TGTGCCAGTAGCAACCAGGATAGCAATCAGCCCCAGCATTTT. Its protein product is CASSNQDSNQPQHF.

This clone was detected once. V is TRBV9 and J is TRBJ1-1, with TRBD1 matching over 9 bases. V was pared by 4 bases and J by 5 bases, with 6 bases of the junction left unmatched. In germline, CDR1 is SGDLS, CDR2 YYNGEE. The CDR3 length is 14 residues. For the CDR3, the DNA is TGTGCCAGCAGCCCCCGACAGGGGGGGACTGAAGCTTTCTTT. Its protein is CASSPRQGGTEAFF. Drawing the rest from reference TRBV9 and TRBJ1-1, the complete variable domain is DSGVTQTPKHLITATGQRVTLRCSPRSGDLSVYWYQQSLDQGLQFLIQYYNGEERAKGNILERFSAQQFPDLHSELNLSSLELGDSALYFCASSPRQGGTEAFFGQGTRLTVV.

CDR3 sequence reads: CATRRTVQGEKLFF. DNA of the CDR3: TGCGCCACACGACGAACAGTCCAGGGAGAAAAACTGTTTTTT. The V and J genes are TRBV5-1 and TRBJ1-4; D possibly corresponds to TRBD1 (5 bases). V was trimmed by 9 bases and J by 8 bases, leaving 20 bases between them. The length of the CDR3 is 14 residues. Per the germline V gene, CDR1 is SGHRS and CDR2 is YFSETQ.

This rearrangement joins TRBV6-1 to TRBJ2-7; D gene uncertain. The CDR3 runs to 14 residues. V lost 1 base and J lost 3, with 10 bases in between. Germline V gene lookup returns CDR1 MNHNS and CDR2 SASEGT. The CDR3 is CASSEVGYSYEQYF. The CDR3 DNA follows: TGTGCCAGCAGTGAAGTAGGTTACAGCTACGAGCAGTACTTC.

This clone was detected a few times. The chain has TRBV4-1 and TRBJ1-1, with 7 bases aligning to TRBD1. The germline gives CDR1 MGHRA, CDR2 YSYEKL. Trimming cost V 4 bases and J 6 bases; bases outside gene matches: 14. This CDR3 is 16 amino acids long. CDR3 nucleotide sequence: TGCGCCAGCAGCCTTCTCCGACAGGGAAGGGGCGCTGAAGCTTTCTTT. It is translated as CASSLLRQGRGAEAFF.

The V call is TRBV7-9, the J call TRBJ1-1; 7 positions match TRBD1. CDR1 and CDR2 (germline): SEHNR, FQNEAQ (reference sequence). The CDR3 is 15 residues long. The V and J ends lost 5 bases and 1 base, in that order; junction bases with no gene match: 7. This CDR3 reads CASSETGFGNTEAFF. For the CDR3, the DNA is TGTGCCAGCAGCGAGACAGGGTTCGGGAACACTGAAGCTTTCTTT.

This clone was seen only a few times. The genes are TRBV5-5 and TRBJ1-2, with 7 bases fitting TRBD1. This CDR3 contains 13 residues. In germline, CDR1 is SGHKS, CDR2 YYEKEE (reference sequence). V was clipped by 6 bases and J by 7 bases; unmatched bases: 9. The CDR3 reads CASTGRTGSGYTF. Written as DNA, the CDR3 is TGTGCCAGCACCGGAAGGACAGGCAGTGGCTACACCTTC.

This CDR3 reads CASSPDRAYGYTF. The CDR3 DNA follows: TGTGCCAGCAGTCCGGACAGGGCCTATGGCTACACCTTC. This sequence joins TRBV7-2 and TRBJ1-2; 8 nucleotides align to TRBD1. Germline lookup yields CDR1 SGHTA and CDR2 FQGNSA. There are 13 residues in the CDR3. V dropped 6 bases and J dropped 4; count of bases not matched to a gene: 4.

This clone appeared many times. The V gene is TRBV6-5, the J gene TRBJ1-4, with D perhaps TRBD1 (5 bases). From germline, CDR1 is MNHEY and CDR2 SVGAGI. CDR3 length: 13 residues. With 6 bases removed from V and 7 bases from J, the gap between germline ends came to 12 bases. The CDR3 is CASRASGAEKLFF. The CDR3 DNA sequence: TGTGCCAGCAGAGCTAGTGGGGCTGAAAAACTGTTTTTT.

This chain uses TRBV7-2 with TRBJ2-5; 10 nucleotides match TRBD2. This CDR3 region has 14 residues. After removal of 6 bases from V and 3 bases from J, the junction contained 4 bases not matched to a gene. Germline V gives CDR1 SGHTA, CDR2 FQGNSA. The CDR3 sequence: CASRFLAGEETQYF. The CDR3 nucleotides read TGTGCCAGCAGATTCCTAGCGGGAGAAGAGACCCAGTACTTC.

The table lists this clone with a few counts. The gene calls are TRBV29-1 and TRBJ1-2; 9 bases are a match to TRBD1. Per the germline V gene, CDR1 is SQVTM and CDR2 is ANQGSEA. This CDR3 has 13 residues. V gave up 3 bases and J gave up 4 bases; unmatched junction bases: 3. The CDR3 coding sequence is TGCAGCGTTGAGGGGACAGGGATCTATGGCTACACCTTC. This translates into CSVEGTGIYGYTF.

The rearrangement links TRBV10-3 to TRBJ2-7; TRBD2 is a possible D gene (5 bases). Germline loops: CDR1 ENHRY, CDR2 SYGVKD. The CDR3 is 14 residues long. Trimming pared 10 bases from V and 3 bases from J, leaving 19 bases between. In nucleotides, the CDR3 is TGTGCCACCCAAGGTGGCAGCGGACTCTACGAGCAGTACTTC. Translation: CATQGGSGLYEQYF.

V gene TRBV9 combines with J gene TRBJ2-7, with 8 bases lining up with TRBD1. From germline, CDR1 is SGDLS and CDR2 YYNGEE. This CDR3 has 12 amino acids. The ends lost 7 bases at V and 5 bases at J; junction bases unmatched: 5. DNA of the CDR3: TGTGCCAGCGGCGACAGGGGCAACGAGCAGTACTTC. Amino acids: CASGDRGNEQYF.